Below are 15 T cell receptor beta chains sequenced from a single sample in a study of blood T cells in healthy people across ages (dated by TCRdb to the mid-2010s). To prepare the library, 5' RACE was applied. Sequencing was performed on an Illumina HiSeq 2500. A second PCR of about 6 to 12 cycles was run with a J-beta primer mix and a sample-barcoded 5' primer. TCRdb took the public reads, trimmed them with fastp at Q25, ran MiXCR for clone calling and kept in-frame beta chains. Each CDR3 protein gets just one entry, which takes the most common genes and DNA from the rows behind it. Within this sample are 800,000 or so distinct CDR3 sequences, with around 25% of them counted one time only. The ten largest account for roughly 3.5% of the sample. The data were also submitted as part of a second study, on T cells of mothers and their children.

Sequencing input: blood. Receptors originate from a boy younger than 18 in good health.

This clonotype was detected a few times. The gene calls are TRBV29-1 and TRBJ1-4; D remains unclear. The V gene's germline CDR1 is SQVTM and CDR2 ANQGSEA. CDR3 length: 13 residues. The V end lost 3 bases, the J end lost 8 bases, and 13 bases lay between the germline ends. The CDR3 is CSVDTGGGEKLFF. DNA of the CDR3: TGCAGCGTTGACACGGGCGGTGGCGAAAAACTGTTTTTT.

This clonotype has ten or more counts. The rearrangement uses TRBV3-1 and TRBJ2-1; D remains unclear. Trimming stripped 1 base from V and 6 bases from J, with 1 base between. The CDR3 runs 11 residues. Germline CDR1 reads LGHDT; CDR2 reads YNNKEL (reference sequence). CDR3 residues: CASSQGNEQFF. As DNA, the CDR3 is TGTGCCAGCAGCCAAGGCAATGAGCAGTTCTTC.

This chain connects TRBV27 to TRBJ1-2; 7 bases map to TRBD1. With V trimmed by 4 bases and J by 1 base, 6 bases remained unmatched. The CDR3 runs to 15 residues. Germline V gene data show CDR1 as MNHEY and CDR2 as SMNVEV (reference sequence). The CDR3 protein is CASSSGQALNYGYTF. In DNA, the CDR3 is TGTGCCAGCAGTTCCGGACAGGCTCTTAACTATGGCTACACCTTC.

The J gene is TRBJ2-2, the V gene TRBV28; 11 nucleotides line up with TRBD2. V lost 9 bases, J lost 2 bases, and 8 bases stayed unmatched. CDR3 length equals 16 residues. Germline loops: CDR1 MDHEN, CDR2 SYDVKM. The CDR3 DNA reads as TGTGCCAGTCAGGGGACTAGCGGTTCTAACACCGGGGAGCTGTTTTTT. This translates into CASQGTSGSNTGELFF.

Only a few counts were recorded for this clonotype. The chain joins TRBV6-6 to TRBJ1-1, with D perhaps TRBD1 (5 bases). V shed 4 bases and J shed 6 bases, with 12 bases lying between them. This CDR3 is 13 amino acids long. The germline V gene encodes CDR1 MNHNY and CDR2 SVGAGI (reference sequence). Here the CDR3 reads CASSSDSLAEAFF. The DNA of the CDR3 is TGTGCCAGCAGTTCCGACAGTCTGGCTGAAGCTTTCTTT.

The chain links TRBV28 to TRBJ2-7; weak D call: TRBD2 (5 bases). The germline gives CDR1 MDHEN, CDR2 SYDVKM. Trimming took off 6 bases at V and 7 bases at J, with 22 bases between the two ends. There are 15 residues in the CDR3. In nucleotides, the CDR3 is TGTGCCAGCAGCTTAAACCCCGGTACTAGGCGGGAGCAGTACTTC. Translation gives CASSLNPGTRREQYF.

The chain has TRBV27 and TRBJ1-2, with D unresolved. V dropped 0 bases and J dropped 6 bases, with 14 bases sitting between them. CDR1 MNHEY and CDR2 SMNVEV come from the germline V gene (reference sequence). This CDR3 spans 15 amino acids. CDR3 sequence (DNA): TGTGCCAGCAGTTTATCGTTCGGGAGTTCCCATGGCTACACCTTC. This codes for CASSLSFGSSHGYTF.

The J gene is TRBJ2-7, the V gene TRBV25-1; TRBD2 agrees at 9 bases. Germline values: CDR1 MGHDK, CDR2 SYGVNS. Trimming took 5 bases from V and 7 from J; bases not matched to a gene: 6. The CDR3 covers 13 residues. The CDR3 coding sequence is TGTGCCAGCAGTTTTGCGGGAGGGCAGGAGCAGTACTTC. Protein sequence: CASSFAGGQEQYF.

This clonotype was recorded a few times. The V gene is TRBV29-1, the J gene TRBJ2-3; 7 bases match TRBD2. Germline CDR1 reads SQVTM; CDR2 reads ANQGSEA. The CDR3 consists of 15 residues. The ends lost 2 bases at V and 5 bases at J; junction bases unmatched: 10. The DNA for the CDR3 is TGCAGCGTTGAACGTCCAGGGCGGGGGAGAGATACGCAGTATTTT. Encoded protein: CSVERPGRGRDTQYF.

The CDR3 loop is CSAREGQGLGRLGTEAFF. CDR3 nucleotide sequence: TGCAGTGCTAGAGAGGGACAGGGACTGGGTCGTCTGGGCACTGAAGCTTTCTTT. The rearrangement uses TRBV20-1 and TRBJ1-1, with 9 bases identical to TRBD1. Unmatched junction bases numbered 15, after V lost 0 bases and J lost 4 bases. This CDR3 has 18 amino acids. Germline V gene lookup returns CDR1 DFQATT and CDR2 SNEGSKA (reference sequence).

The gene calls are TRBV29-1 and TRBJ2-3; 8 bases fit TRBD1. The junction had 5 bases not matched to a gene; V was cut back by 3 bases and J by 3 bases. CDR1 is SQVTM, CDR2 ANQGSEA, per germline. This CDR3 is built from 14 residues. CDR3 sequence: CSVEAGGETDTQYF. The CDR3 DNA sequence: TGCAGCGTTGAGGCAGGGGGCGAGACAGATACGCAGTATTTT.

J is TRBJ2-7 and V is TRBV9; tentatively, D is TRBD1 (5 bases). The J call is uncertain, as TRBJ2-5 better fits the DNA end. Germline V gene data show CDR1 as SGDLS and CDR2 as YYNGEE. The CDR3 is 14 amino acids. CDR3 protein: CAEPRMTAQETQYF. In DNA form, the CDR3 reads TGTGCCGAACCGAGGATGACAGCTCAAGAGACCCAGTACTTC.

This clonotype was seen a handful of times. The gene calls are TRBV12-3 or TRBV12-4 and TRBJ1-2; D gene ambiguous. The V end was cut by 7 bases, the J end by 4 bases, with 28 bases between. This CDR3 is 18 amino acids long. CDR3 amino acids: CASTSKSTRLKWVYGYTF. CDR3 DNA: TGTGCCAGCACCAGCAAGAGCACCCGACTCAAATGGGTCTATGGCTACACCTTC.

V usage is TRBV5-1 and J usage is TRBJ1-6, with a tentative D call TRBD1 (5 bases). Germline values: CDR1 SGHRS, CDR2 YFSETQ. The CDR3 loop spans 17 amino acids. V gave up 0 bases and J gave up 0 bases, with 10 bases separating them. CDR3 amino acids: CASSLERGSSYNSPLHF. The CDR3 DNA reads TGCGCCAGCAGCTTGGAGAGGGGCAGCTCCTATAATTCACCCCTCCACTTT.

The rearrangement links TRBV20-1 to TRBJ2-3, with 13 bases aligning to TRBD2. The V and J ends lost 6 bases and 0 bases, in that order; junction bases with no gene match: 9. CDR1 and CDR2 from the germline V gene are DFQATT and SNEGSKA (reference sequence). The CDR3 spans 17 residues. The CDR3 spells CSAVPGTSGISTDTQYF. The CDR3, as DNA: TGCAGTGCCGTTCCCGGGACTAGCGGGATTAGCACAGATACGCAGTATTTT.